This T cell receptor (beta chain) was identified in a study of cytotoxic CD8 clonotypes in ibrutinib-treated CLL. Study-wide background: The patients, under twelve relapsed/refractory and approximately 15 treatment-naive, included 17 who were IGHV unmutated. Response samples were obtained once patients had received a median around twelve months of treatment, range 6 to 36. General observations from the study: T-cell clonality at baseline went above that of age-matched healthy donors and rose and fell with circulating CD8+ T-cell counts.

With respect to this clone: The antigen remains undetermined.

CDR3 length: 17 residues. Trimming took 2 bases from V and 8 from J; bases not matched to a gene: 14. CDR1 is LGHNA, CDR2 YNFKEQ, per germline. With sequencing, the targeted depth ranged from 1 in 200,000 to 1 in 1 million T cells. The protocol was immunoSEQ multiplex PCR, while the TCRdb copy is restricted to in-frame clones and leaves out a portion. The table shows 150,000 to 200,000 clones, with 88% occurring only once. Material: PBMCs, obtained at disease progression, from a patient treated with ibrutinib. The sequence was obtained from a human donor with chronic lymphocytic leukemia. The chain employs TRBV4-2 and TRBJ2-1; 8 bases are a match to TRBD2. The CDR3 DNA sequence: TGTGCCAGCAGCCAATTTGAGGGCGGGAGGAGGCCACATGAGCAGTTCTTC. It yields the protein CASSQFEGGRRPHEQFF.